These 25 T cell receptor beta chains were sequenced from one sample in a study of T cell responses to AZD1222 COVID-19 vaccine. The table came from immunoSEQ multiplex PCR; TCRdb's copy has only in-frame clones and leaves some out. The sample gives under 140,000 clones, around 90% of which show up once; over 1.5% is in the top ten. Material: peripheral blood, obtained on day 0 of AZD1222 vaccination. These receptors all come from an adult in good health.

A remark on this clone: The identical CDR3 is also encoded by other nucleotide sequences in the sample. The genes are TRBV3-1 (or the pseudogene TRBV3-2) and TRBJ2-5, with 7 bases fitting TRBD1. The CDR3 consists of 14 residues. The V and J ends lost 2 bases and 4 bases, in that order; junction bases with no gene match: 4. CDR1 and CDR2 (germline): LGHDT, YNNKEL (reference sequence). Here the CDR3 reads CASSQSPGGETQYF. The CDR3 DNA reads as TGTGCCAGCAGCCAATCGCCAGGGGGAGAGACCCAGTACTTC.

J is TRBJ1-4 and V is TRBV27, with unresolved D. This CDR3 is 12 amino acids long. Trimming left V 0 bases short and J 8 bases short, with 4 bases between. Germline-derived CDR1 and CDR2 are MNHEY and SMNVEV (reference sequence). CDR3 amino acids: CASSLSGEKLFF. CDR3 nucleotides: TGTGCCAGCAGTTTATCAGGGGAAAAACTGTTTTTT.

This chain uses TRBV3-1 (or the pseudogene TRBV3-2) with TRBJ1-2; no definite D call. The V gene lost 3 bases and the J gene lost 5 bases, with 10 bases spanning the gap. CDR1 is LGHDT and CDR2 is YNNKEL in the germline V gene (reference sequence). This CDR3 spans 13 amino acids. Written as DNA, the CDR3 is TGTGCCAGCAGCCAGAATAGGGATTATGGCTACACCTTC. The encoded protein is CASSQNRDYGYTF.

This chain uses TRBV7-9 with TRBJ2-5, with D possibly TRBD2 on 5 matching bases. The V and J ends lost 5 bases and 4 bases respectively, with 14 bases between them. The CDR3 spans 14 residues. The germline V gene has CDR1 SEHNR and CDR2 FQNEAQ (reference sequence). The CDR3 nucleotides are TGTGCCAGCAGCACGGCTCGGGGTTCAGAGACCCAGTACTTC. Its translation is CASSTARGSETQYF.

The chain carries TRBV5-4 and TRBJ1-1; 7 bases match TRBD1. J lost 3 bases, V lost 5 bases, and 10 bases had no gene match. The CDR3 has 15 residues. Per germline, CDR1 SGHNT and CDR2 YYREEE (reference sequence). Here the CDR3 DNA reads TGTGCCAGCAGAAAGAAGGGGGCGAGGGACACTGAAGCTTTCTTT. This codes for CASRKKGARDTEAFF.

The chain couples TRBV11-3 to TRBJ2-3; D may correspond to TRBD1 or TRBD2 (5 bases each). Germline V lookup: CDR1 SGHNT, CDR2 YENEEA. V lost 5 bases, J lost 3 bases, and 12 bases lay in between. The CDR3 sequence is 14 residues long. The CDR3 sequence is CASSPLGETDTQYF. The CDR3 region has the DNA TGTGCCAGCAGCCCCCTGGGGGAGACAGATACGCAGTATTTT.

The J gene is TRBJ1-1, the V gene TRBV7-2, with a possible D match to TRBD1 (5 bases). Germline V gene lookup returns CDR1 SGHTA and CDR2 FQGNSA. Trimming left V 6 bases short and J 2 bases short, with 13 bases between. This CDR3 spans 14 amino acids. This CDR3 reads CASSRGFGNTEAFF. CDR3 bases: TGTGCCAGCAGTAGGGGATTTGGTAACACTGAAGCTTTCTTT.

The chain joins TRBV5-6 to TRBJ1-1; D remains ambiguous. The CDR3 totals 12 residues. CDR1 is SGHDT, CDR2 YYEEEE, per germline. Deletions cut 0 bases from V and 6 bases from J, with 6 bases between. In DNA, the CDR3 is TGTGCCAGCAGCTTGGAGGCAGCTGAAGCTTTCTTT. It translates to CASSLEAAEAFF.

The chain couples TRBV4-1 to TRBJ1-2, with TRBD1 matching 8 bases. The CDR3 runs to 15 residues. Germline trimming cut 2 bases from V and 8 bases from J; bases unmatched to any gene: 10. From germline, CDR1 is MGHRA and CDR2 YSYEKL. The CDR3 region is CASSQSTGAIMGYTF. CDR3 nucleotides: TGCGCCAGCAGCCAATCGACAGGGGCGATTATGGGCTACACCTTC.

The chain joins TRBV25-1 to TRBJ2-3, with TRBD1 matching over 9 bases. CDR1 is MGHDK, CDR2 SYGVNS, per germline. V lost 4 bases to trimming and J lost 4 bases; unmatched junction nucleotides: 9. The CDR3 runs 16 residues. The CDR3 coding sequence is TGTGCCAGCAGTGCTACACAGGGGGCTCTAGCAGATACGCAGTATTTT. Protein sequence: CASSATQGALADTQYF.

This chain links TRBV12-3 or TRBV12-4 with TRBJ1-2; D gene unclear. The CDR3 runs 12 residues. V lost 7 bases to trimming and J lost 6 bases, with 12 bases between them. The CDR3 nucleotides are TGTGCCAGCACCCCCCAGGTTGATGGCTACACCTTC. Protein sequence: CASTPQVDGYTF.

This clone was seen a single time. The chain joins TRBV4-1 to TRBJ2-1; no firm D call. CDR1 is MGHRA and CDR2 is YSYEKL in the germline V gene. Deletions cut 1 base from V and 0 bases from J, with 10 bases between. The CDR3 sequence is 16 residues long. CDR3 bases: TGCGCCAGCAGCCAAGCCCCCCAGAGCTCCTACAATGAGCAGTTCTTC. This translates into CASSQAPQSSYNEQFF.

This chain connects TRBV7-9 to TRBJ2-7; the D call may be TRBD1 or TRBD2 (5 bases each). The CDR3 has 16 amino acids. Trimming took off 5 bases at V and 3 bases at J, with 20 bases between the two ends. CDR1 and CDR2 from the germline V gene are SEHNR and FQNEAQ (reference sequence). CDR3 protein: CASSPEEGRKRYEQYF. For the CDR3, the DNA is TGTGCCAGCAGCCCGGAAGAGGGACGGAAGCGCTACGAGCAGTACTTC.

CDR3 nucleotide sequence: TGTGCCAGCAGTGGTAGCAGCAATCAGCCCCAGCATTTT. Translated: CASSGSSNQPQHF. The chain has TRBV28 and TRBJ1-5; D gene ambiguous. Germline lookup yields CDR1 MDHEN and CDR2 SYDVKM. V dropped 5 bases and J dropped 1 base, with 6 bases sitting between them. The CDR3 consists of 13 residues.

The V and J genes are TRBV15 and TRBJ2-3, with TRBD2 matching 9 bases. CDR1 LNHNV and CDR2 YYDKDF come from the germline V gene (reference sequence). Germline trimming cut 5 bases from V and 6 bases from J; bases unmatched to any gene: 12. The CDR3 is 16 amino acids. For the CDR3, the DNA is TGTGCCACCAGCTTCCTAGGGGGTAGCGGGAGTGATACGCAGTATTTT. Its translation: CATSFLGGSGSDTQYF.

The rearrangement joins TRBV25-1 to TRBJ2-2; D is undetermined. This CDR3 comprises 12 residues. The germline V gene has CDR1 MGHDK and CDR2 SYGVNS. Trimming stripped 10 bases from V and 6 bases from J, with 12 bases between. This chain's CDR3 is CATQWGSGELFF. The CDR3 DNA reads TGTGCCACCCAGTGGGGTTCCGGGGAGCTGTTTTTT.

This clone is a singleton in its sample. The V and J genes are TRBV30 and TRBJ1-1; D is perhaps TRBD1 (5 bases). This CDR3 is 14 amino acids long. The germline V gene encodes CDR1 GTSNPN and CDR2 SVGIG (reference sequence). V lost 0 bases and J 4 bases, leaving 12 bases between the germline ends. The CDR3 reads CAWSVIGVGTEAFF. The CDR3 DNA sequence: TGTGCCTGGAGTGTAATAGGGGTGGGCACTGAAGCTTTCTTT.

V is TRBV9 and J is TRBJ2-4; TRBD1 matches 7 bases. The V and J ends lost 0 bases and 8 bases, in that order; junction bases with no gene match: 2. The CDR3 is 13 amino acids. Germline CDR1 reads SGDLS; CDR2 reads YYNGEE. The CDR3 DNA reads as TGTGCCAGCAGCGTAGGACAGGGAGACATTCAGTACTTC. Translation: CASSVGQGDIQYF.

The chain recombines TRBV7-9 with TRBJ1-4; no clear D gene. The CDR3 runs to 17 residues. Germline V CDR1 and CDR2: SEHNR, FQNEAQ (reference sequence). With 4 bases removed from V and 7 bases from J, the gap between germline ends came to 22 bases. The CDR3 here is CASSSANGRTAFEKLFF. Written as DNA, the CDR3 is TGTGCCAGCAGCTCCGCAAATGGACGAACGGCTTTTGAAAAACTGTTTTTT.

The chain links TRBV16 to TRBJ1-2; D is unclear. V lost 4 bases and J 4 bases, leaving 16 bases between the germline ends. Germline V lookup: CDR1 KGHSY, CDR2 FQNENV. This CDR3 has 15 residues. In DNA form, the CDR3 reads TGTGCCAGCAGCCTCCCACCCCGGGGAAGCTATGGCTACACCTTC. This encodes CASSLPPRGSYGYTF.

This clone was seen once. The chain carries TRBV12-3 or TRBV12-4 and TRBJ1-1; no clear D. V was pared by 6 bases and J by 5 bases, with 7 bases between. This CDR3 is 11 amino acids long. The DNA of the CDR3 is TGTGCCAGCAGGTCTTTGACTGAAGCTTTCTTT. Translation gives CASRSLTEAFF.

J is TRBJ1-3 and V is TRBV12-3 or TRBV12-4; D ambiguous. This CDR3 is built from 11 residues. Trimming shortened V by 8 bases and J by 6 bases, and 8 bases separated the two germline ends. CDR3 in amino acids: CASPRENTIYF. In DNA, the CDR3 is TGTGCCAGCCCGCGGGAAAACACCATATATTTT.

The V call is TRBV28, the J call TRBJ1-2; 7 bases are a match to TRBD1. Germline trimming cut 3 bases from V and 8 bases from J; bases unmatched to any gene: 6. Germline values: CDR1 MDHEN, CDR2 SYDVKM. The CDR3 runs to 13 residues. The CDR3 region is CASSLTGMGGYTF. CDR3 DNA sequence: TGTGCCAGCAGTTTGACAGGGATGGGCGGCTACACCTTC.

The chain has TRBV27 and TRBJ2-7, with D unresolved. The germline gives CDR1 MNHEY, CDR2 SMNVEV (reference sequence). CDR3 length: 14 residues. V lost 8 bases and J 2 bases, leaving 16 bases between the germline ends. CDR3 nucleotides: TGTGCCAGCGCCCCGAGCGATGTTACCTACGAGCAGTACTTC. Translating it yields CASAPSDVTYEQYF.

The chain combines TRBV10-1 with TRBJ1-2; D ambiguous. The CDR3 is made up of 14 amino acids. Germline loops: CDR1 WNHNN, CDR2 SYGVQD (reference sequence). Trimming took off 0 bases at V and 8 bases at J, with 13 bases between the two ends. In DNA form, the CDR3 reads TGCGCCAGCAGTGAGTCGGCGGCTACCTGGGGCTACACCTTC. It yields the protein CASSESAATWGYTF.